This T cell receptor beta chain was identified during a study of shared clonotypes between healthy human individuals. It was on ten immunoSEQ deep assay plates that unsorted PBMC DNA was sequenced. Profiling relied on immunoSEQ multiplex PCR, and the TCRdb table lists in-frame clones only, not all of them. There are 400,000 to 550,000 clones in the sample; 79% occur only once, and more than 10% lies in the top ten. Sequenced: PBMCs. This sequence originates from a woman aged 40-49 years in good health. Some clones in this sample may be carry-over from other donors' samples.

The CDR3, as DNA: TGTGCCAGCAGCGTAGGACTAGCATCGGATACGCAGTATTTT. Its translation: CASSVGLASDTQYF. The rearrangement links TRBV9 to TRBJ2-3, with 7 positions matching TRBD2. The CDR3 length is 14 residues. Trimming took 0 bases from V and 6 from J; bases not matched to a gene: 4. Per germline, CDR1 SGDLS and CDR2 YYNGEE.